The 8 T cell receptor beta chains listed next were all sequenced from one sample in a study of blood T cell repertoires in COVID-19. The method was immunoSEQ multiplex PCR; TCRdb's version includes in-frame clones alone and lacks a portion of them. The sample has some 150,000 clones; 80% are singletons. Sequencing was carried out using peripheral blood. Receptors were obtained from a man aged 55 to 70 with active or convalescent COVID-19.

The rearrangement links TRBV5-4 to TRBJ2-7, with 7 bases that match TRBD2. J lost 4 bases, V lost 4 bases, and 11 bases had no gene match. The CDR3 has 15 amino acids. Germline assignment: CDR1 SGHNT and CDR2 YYREEE (reference sequence). The chain's CDR3 is CASSPGTTKAYEQYF. The CDR3, as DNA: TGTGCCAGCAGCCCCGGGACTACCAAGGCTTACGAGCAGTACTTC.

This clone was detected only once. CDR3 protein: CASKKGTSGPNEQYF. CDR3 nucleotide sequence: TGTGCCAGCAAAAAAGGGACTAGCGGCCCGAACGAGCAGTACTTC. This sequence joins TRBV6-5 and TRBJ2-7; 11 bases line up with TRBD2. The CDR3 totals 15 residues. Trimming took 7 bases from V and 5 from J; bases not matched to a gene: 10. From germline, CDR1 is MNHEY and CDR2 SVGAGI.

This sequence joins TRBV6-5 and TRBJ1-5; no clear D gene. In germline, CDR1 is MNHEY, CDR2 SVGAGI. Trimming stripped 0 bases from V and 9 bases from J, with 9 bases between. The CDR3 consists of 13 residues. The CDR3 DNA reads TGTGCCAGCAGTTACTCGCGGTTGGGGCCCCAGCATTTT. It yields the protein CASSYSRLGPQHF.

The CDR3 sequence is CASSLVLPTYQETQYF. Here the CDR3 DNA reads TGTGCCAGCAGCTTAGTTTTGCCTACTTACCAAGAGACCCAGTACTTC. This chain connects TRBV7-2 to TRBJ2-5; D call uncertain. Trimming stripped 1 base from V and 0 bases from J, with 12 bases between. This CDR3 has 16 residues. Germline V gene data show CDR1 as SGHTA and CDR2 as FQGNSA.

This clone was recorded a few times. The gene calls are TRBV5-1 and TRBJ1-2; 7 bases line up with TRBD1. Germline CDR1 SGHRS, CDR2 YFSETQ. The CDR3 extends over 14 amino acids. The V gene end was trimmed by 4 bases and the J gene end by 7 bases; junction bases not matched to a gene: 10. The CDR3 sequence is CASSQYRGKSGYTF. In nucleotides, the CDR3 is TGCGCCAGCAGCCAGTACAGGGGAAAGTCTGGCTACACCTTC.

This chain uses TRBV19 with TRBJ2-3; TRBD2 matches 12 bases. CDR1 and CDR2 (germline): LNHDA, SQIVND (reference sequence). There are 15 residues in the CDR3. The V gene end was trimmed by 4 bases and the J gene end by 4 bases; junction bases not matched to a gene: 3. The CDR3 DNA sequence: TGTGCCAGTAGTACGACTAGCGGGAGATCAGATACGCAGTATTTT. Translated, it gives CASSTTSGRSDTQYF. Filled out from reference TRBV19 and TRBJ2-3, the complete variable domain reads DGGITQSPKYLFRKEGQNVTLSCEQNLNHDAMYWYRQDPGQGLRLIYYSQIVNDFQKGDIAEGYSVSREKKESFPLTVTSAQKNPTAFYLCASSTTSGRSDTQYFGPGTRLTVL.

This clone has a single count. The chain links TRBV5-1 to TRBJ2-7, with D possibly being TRBD1 (6 bases). The V and J ends lost 4 bases and 6 bases respectively, with 14 bases between them. The CDR3 totals 13 residues. The germline gives CDR1 SGHRS, CDR2 YFSETQ. In nucleotides, the CDR3 is TGCGCCAGCAGCAACATACAGGGTTCCGAGCAGTACTTC. It encodes CASSNIQGSEQYF. Filled out from reference TRBV5-1 and TRBJ2-7, the complete variable domain reads KAGVTQTPRYLIKTRGQQVTLSCSPISGHRSVSWYQQTPGQGLQFLFEYFSETQRNKGNFPGRFSGRQFSNSRSEMNVSTLELGDSALYLCASSNIQGSEQYFGPGTRLTVT.

The chain uses TRBV11-2 and TRBJ2-7, with D possibly matching TRBD2 (6 bases). The CDR3 consists of 14 residues. Germline CDR1 SGHAT, CDR2 FQNNGV. Trimming took 2 bases from V and 6 from J, leaving 14 bases between them. Here the CDR3 reads CASSLRDSQGEQYF. CDR3 in DNA: TGTGCCAGCAGCTTAAGGGACTCCCAGGGCGAGCAGTACTTC. The full variable domain, rest sourced from reference TRBV11-2 and TRBJ2-7, is EAGVAQSPRYKIIEKRQSVAFWCNPISGHATLYWYQQILGQGPKLLIQFQNNGVVDDSQLPKDRFSAERLKGVDSTLKIQPAKLEDSAVYLCASSLRDSQGEQYFGPGTRLTVT.